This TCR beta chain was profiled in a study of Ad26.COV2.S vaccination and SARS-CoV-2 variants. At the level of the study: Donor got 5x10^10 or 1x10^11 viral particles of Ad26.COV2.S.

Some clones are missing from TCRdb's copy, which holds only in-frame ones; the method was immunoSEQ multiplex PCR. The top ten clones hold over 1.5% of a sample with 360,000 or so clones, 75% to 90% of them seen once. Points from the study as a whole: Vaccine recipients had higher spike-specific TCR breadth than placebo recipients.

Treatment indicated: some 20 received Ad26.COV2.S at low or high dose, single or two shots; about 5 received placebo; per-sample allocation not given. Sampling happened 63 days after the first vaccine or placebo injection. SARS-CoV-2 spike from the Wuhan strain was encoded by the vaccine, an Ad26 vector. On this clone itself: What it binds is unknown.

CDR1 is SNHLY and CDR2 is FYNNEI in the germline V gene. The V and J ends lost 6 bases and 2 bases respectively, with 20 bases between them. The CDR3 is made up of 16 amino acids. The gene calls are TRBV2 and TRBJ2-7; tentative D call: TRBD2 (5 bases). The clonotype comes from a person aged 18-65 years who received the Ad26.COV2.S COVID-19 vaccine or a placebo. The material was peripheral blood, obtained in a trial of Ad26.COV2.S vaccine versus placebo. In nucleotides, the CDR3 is TGTGCCAGCAGCGAGGGAGTAAGAGGGCCTGCCTACGAGCAGTACTTC. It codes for CASSEGVRGPAYEQYF. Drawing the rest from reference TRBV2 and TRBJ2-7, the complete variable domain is EPEVTQTPSHQVTQMGQEVILRCVPISNHLYFYWYRQILGQKVEFLVSFYNNEISEKSEIFDDQFSVERPDGSNFTLKIRSTKLEDSAMYFCASSEGVRGPAYEQYFGPGTRLTVT.